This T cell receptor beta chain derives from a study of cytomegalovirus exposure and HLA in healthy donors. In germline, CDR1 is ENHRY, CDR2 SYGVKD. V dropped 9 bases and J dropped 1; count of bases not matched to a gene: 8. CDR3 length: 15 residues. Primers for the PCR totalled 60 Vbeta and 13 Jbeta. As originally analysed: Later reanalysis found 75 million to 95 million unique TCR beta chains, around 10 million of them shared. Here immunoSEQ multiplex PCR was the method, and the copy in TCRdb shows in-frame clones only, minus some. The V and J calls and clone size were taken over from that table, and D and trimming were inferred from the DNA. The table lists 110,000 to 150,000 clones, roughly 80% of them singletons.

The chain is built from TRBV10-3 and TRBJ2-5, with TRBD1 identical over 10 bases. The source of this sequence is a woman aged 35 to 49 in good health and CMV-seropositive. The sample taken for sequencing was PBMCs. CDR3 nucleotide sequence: TGTGCCATTCGTACCGGGACAGGGGTCCAAGAGACCCAGTACTTC. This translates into CAIRTGTGVQETQYF.